This T cell receptor (beta chain) stems from a study of PD-L1 blockade in urothelial cancer. Study in general: Patients with male sex and bladder-origin urothelial cancer accounted for about 85% of the 29 enrolled. A median of about 140,000 T cells was found in the blood samples.

The CDR3 extends over 14 amino acids. Trimming shortened V by 2 bases and J by 6 bases, and 8 bases separated the two germline ends. Germline CDR1 reads MNHNY; CDR2 reads SVGAGI (reference sequence). The table came from immunoSEQ multiplex PCR; TCRdb's copy has only in-frame clones and leaves some out. The sample shows about 49,000 clones, 87% of them seen only once. In the case of this clone: No antigen is known for it.

Study results and caveats: Lower pretreatment blood TCR clonality, under the median, predicted better survival, researchers reported.

Patients were living with locally advanced or metastatic urothelial carcinoma. The specimen was PBMCs, collected around atezolizumab (anti-PD-L1) treatment. The rearrangement joins TRBV6-6 to TRBJ1-6, with D perhaps TRBD1 (5 bases). The clonotype comes from a man aged 55 to 69 with urothelial cancer. CDR3 bases: TGTGCCAGCAGTTACCCCAGGGCTAATTCACCCCTCCACTTT. Amino acid sequence: CASSYPRANSPLHF.